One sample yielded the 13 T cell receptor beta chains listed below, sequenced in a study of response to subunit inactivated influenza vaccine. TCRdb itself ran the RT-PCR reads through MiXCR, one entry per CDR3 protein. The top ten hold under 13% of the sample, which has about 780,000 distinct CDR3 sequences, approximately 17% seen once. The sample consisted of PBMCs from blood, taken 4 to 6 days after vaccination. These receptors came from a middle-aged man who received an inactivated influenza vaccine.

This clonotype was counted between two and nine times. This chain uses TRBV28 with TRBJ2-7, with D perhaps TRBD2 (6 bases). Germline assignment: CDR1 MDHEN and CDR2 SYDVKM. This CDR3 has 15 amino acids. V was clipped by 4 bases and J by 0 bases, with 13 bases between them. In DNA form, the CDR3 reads TGTGCCAGCAGTTCACCAAGCGGGTACTCCTACGAGCAGTACTTC. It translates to CASSSPSGYSYEQYF.

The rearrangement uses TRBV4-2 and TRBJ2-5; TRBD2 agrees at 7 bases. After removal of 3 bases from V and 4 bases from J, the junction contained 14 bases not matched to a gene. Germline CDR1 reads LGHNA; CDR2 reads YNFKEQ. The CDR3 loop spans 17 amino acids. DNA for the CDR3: TGTGCCAGCAGCCACCGCCGCGGGAGCCTACTAGGAGAGACCCAGTACTTC. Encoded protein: CASSHRRGSLLGETQYF.

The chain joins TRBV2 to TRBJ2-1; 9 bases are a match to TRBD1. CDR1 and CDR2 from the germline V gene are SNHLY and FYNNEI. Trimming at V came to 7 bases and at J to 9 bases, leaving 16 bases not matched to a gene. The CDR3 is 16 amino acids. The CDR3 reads CASKAPGTGTGGEQFF. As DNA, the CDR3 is TGTGCCAGCAAAGCCCCCGGGACAGGGACGGGGGGTGAGCAGTTCTTC.

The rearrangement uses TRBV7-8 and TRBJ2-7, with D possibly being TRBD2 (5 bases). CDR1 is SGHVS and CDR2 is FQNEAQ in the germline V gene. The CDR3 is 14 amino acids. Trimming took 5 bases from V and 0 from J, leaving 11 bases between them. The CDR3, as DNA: TGTGCCAGCAGCCCCAACGAGGGCTCCTACGAGCAGTACTTC. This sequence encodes CASSPNEGSYEQYF.

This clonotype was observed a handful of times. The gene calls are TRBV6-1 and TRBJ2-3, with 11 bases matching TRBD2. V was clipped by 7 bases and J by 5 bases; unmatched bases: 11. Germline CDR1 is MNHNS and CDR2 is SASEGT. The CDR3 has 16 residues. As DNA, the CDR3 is TGTGCCAGCAAGACACTGGGACTAGCGGACAAAGATACGCAGTATTTT. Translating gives CASKTLGLADKDTQYF.

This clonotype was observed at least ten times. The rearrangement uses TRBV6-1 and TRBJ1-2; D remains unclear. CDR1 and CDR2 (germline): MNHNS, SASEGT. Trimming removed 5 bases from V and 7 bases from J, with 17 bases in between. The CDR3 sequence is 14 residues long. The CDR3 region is CASSPKPVNFGYTF. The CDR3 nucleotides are TGTGCCAGCAGTCCTAAGCCAGTCAATTTTGGCTACACCTTC.

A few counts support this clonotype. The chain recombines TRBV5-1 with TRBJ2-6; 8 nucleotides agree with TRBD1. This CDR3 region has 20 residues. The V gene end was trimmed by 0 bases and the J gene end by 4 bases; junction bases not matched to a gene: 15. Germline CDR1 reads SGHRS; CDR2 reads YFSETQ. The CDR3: CASSLANTSGGAGGANVLTF. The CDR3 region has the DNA TGCGCCAGCAGCTTGGCTAACACGTCAGGGGGCGCTGGAGGGGCCAACGTCCTGACTTTC.

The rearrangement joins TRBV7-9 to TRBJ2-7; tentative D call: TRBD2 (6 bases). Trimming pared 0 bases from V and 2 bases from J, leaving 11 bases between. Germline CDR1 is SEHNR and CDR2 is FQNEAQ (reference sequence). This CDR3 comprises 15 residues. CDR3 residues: CASSLADAGPYEQYF. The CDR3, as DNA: TGTGCCAGCAGCTTAGCCGACGCGGGGCCCTACGAGCAGTACTTC.

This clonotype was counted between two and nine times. The CDR3 nucleotides read TGTGCCATCAGTGAGTGGCGGGAGGGCTACAATGAGCAGTTCTTC. Residues: CAISEWREGYNEQFF. The V and J genes are TRBV10-3 and TRBJ2-1; the match to TRBD2 covers 9 bases. The length of the CDR3 is 15 residues. Germline loops: CDR1 ENHRY, CDR2 SYGVKD. Trimming at V came to 1 base and at J to 3 bases, leaving 1 base not matched to a gene.

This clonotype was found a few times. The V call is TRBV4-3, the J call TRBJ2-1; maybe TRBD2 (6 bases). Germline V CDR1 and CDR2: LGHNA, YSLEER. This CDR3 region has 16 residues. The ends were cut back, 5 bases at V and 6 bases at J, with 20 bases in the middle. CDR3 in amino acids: CASSVKVRDSGNEQFF. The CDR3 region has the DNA TGCGCCAGCAGCGTCAAGGTCCGGGACTCGGGCAATGAGCAGTTCTTC.

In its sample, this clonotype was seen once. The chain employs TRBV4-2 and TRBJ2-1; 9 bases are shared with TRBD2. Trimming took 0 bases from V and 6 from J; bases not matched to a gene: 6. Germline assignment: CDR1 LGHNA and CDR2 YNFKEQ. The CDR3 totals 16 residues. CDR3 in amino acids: CASSQDFSGGFNEQFF. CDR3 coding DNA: TGTGCCAGCAGCCAAGACTTCAGCGGGGGGTTCAATGAGCAGTTCTTC.

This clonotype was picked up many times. The CDR3: CASSKDRGFGNTIYF. The CDR3 DNA is TGTGCCAGCAGTAAGGACAGGGGCTTCGGAAACACCATATATTTT. The chain has TRBV6-1 and TRBJ1-3; 9 bases align to TRBD1. The germline V gene has CDR1 MNHNS and CDR2 SASEGT. V gave up 5 bases and J gave up 4 bases; unmatched junction bases: 6. This CDR3 spans 15 amino acids.

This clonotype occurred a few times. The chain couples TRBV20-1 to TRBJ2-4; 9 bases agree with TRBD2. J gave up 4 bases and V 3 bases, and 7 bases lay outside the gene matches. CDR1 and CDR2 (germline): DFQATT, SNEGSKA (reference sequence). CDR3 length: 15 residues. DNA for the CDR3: TGCAGTGCTAGCAGGTCTAGCGGGATAAAAAACATTCAGTACTTC. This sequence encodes CSASRSSGIKNIQYF.